This T cell receptor (beta chain) was identified during a study of breast tumors, draining lymph nodes, adjacent tissues. Germline CDR1 SEHNR, CDR2 FQNEAQ (reference sequence). This CDR3 is 16 amino acids long. V shed 2 bases and J shed 5 bases, with 17 bases lying between them. TCRdb ran MiXCR on the multiplex PCR reads and lists one entry per CDR3 protein. The top ten clones hold roughly an eighth of a sample with 20,000 to 25,000 distinct CDR3 sequences, about 60% of them seen once. Study-level results: The lymph node origin of tumor T cells was framed as consistent with a hypothesis, not demonstrated. The data were judged consistent with most tumor T cells coming from lymph node and expanding in tumor. Tumors had less TCR diversity than lymph nodes, more than nontumor tissue.

Comments on this clonotype: Its antigen is as yet unknown.

The source of this sequence is a female donor with breast cancer. Some clones in this sample may be carry-over from other donors' samples. The rearrangement links TRBV7-9 to TRBJ2-3; either TRBD1 or TRBD2 may supply D (5 bases each). Sequenced: breast tumor tissue. The DNA of the CDR3 is TGTGCCAGCAGCTTACGGGCTGGGGGATGGGAAGATACGCAGTATTTT. Amino acids: CASSLRAGGWEDTQYF.